One sample yielded the 10 T cell receptor beta chains listed below, sequenced in a study of somatic mutations in cytotoxic T cells in rheumatoid arthritis. The data were produced by immunoSEQ multiplex PCR, yet TCRdb's version contains in-frame clones alone and is incomplete. Counted here are 2,500 to 3,000 clones, 66% occurring once; the ten biggest clones make up 10% to 15%. The specimen sequenced was CD8+ T cells sorted from synovial fluid. Receptors were obtained from a woman aged 18-29 years with rheumatoid arthritis.

V is TRBV6-1 and J is TRBJ1-3, with D unclear. CDR1 is MNHNS, CDR2 SASEGT, per germline. The CDR3 totals 14 residues. The V end lost 3 bases, the J end lost 4 bases, and 10 bases lay between the germline ends. CDR3 nucleotide sequence: TGTGCCAGCAGTGAGGTCGGCGGAGGAAACACCATATATTTT. Translation: CASSEVGGGNTIYF.

This clone was seen only a few times. This chain joins TRBV7-9 and TRBJ2-7; D perhaps matches TRBD1 (6 bases). V was shortened by 5 bases and J by 2 bases, with 19 bases between the two germline ends. CDR3 length: 16 amino acids. Germline CDR1 reads SEHNR; CDR2 reads FQNEAQ (reference sequence). Written as DNA, the CDR3 is TGTGCCAGCAGCCCGGAAGGACAGACCGGCGCCTACGAGCAGTACTTC. Translation: CASSPEGQTGAYEQYF. The whole variable domain, filled in from reference TRBV7-9 and TRBJ2-7, reads DTGVSQNPRHKITKRGQNVTFRCDPISEHNRLYWYRQTLGQGPEFLTYFQNEAQLEKSRLLSDRFSAERPKGSFSTLEIQRTEQGDSAMYLCASSPEGQTGAYEQYFGPGTRLTVT.

This clone has only a few counts. The J gene is TRBJ2-2, the V gene TRBV29-1; 7 bases fit TRBD1. V trimming: 4 bases; J trimming: 2 bases; junction bases outside the gene matches: 7. Germline V gene data show CDR1 as SQVTM and CDR2 as ANQGSEA. The CDR3 covers 15 residues. Here the CDR3 reads CSVVFDRANTGELFF. CDR3 nucleotides: TGCAGCGTTGTATTCGACAGGGCAAACACCGGGGAGCTGTTTTTT.

This clone is labeled large. The chain has TRBV30 and TRBJ2-3; D is unresolved. The CDR3 has 14 residues. CDR1 is GTSNPN, CDR2 SVGIG, per germline (reference sequence). Trimming cost V 4 bases and J 4 bases, with 15 bases left between them. The CDR3 loop is CAWTHYLGADTQYF. Here the CDR3 DNA reads TGTGCCTGGACCCACTACCTCGGAGCAGATACGCAGTATTTT.

This clone was picked up one time. The V and J genes are TRBV7-3 and TRBJ2-2; 7 bases line up with TRBD1. This CDR3 comprises 15 residues. The J segment lost 8 bases and the V segment lost 3 bases, leaving 9 bases of the junction unmatched. Germline V gene lookup returns CDR1 SGHTA and CDR2 FQGTGA. CDR3 in DNA: TGTGCCAGCAGCTTGACAGGGTCCAAGGGGGGGGAGCTGTTTTTT. Translated: CASSLTGSKGGELFF.

This rearrangement joins TRBV6-1 to TRBJ2-7, with 10 positions matching TRBD2. CDR1 is MNHNS and CDR2 is SASEGT in the germline V gene. With V trimmed by 1 base and J by 0 bases, 0 bases remained unmatched. The CDR3 extends over 15 amino acids. The CDR3 here is CASSEGLAGSYEQYF. For the CDR3, the DNA is TGTGCCAGCAGTGAAGGACTAGCGGGCTCCTACGAGCAGTACTTC.

The chain combines TRBV2 with TRBJ2-7, with 9 nucleotides matching TRBD1. Unmatched junction bases numbered 11, after V lost 11 bases and J lost 3 bases. This CDR3 has 14 amino acids. Germline CDR1 and CDR2: SNHLY and FYNNEI. The DNA for the CDR3 is TGTGCCGGCTTGGGACAGGGCCCTATCTACGAGCAGTACTTC. Its protein is CAGLGQGPIYEQYF.

Note on this clone: At one of its ends the junction is not consistent with the germline gene, which may arise from a read error. The sample has other DNA sequences that encode this CDR3 too. The V gene is TRBV19, the J gene TRBJ1-5, with 7 bases identical to TRBD1. CDR3 length equals 14 residues. CDR1 is LNHDA and CDR2 is SQIVND in the germline V gene (reference sequence). The CDR3 nucleotides read TGCGCCAGCACACAGGGGTTCCGCAATCAGCCCCAGCATTTT. It encodes CASTQGFRNQPQHF.

The V call is TRBV6-1, the J call TRBJ1-2; 7 positions match TRBD1. The CDR3 is 12 amino acids. CDR1 is MNHNS and CDR2 is SASEGT in the germline V gene. V was pared by 7 bases and J by 8 bases, with 7 bases of the junction left unmatched. The CDR3 nucleotides are TGTGCCAGCATGACAGGGTTAAAAGGCTACACCTTC. It yields the protein CASMTGLKGYTF.

The chain carries TRBV4-3 and TRBJ2-7; TRBD2 matches 10 bases. Per the germline V gene, CDR1 is LGHNA and CDR2 is YSLEER. This CDR3 has 15 residues. Unmatched junction bases numbered 6, after V lost 0 bases and J lost 7 bases. This CDR3 reads CASSQDASGGDEQYF. In DNA, the CDR3 is TGCGCCAGCAGCCAAGATGCTAGCGGGGGAGATGAGCAGTACTTC.